One and the same sample provided the 4 T cell receptor beta chains below, sequenced in a study of shared clonotypes between healthy human individuals. Data came from immunoSEQ multiplex PCR; TCRdb stores just in-frame clones and leaves some out. Of some 1,900,000 clones listed, around 96% were seen once; the top ten hold 0.95% to 1.5%. The naive CD8 fraction comprised CD45RO-negative cells positively selected for CCR7 and excluded terminally differentiated effector memory CD45RA+ cells. The source material was naive CD8+ T cells sorted from blood. These receptors came from a man aged 18 to 35 in good health.

The chain employs TRBV9 and TRBJ2-2; D is ambiguous. The CDR3 is made up of 14 amino acids. Trimming pared 6 bases from V and 5 bases from J, leaving 14 bases between. Germline-derived CDR1 and CDR2 are SGDLS and YYNGEE. CDR3 protein: CASNERGSTGELFF. DNA for the CDR3: TGTGCCAGCAACGAGAGAGGCTCGACCGGGGAGCTGTTTTTT.

V gene TRBV7-9 combines with J gene TRBJ2-1; the D is unclear. The CDR3 contains 12 residues. The germline V and J ends were trimmed by 6 bases and 8 bases, with 11 bases remaining between them. The V gene's germline CDR1 is SEHNR and CDR2 FQNEAQ (reference sequence). The CDR3, as DNA: TGTGCCAGCAGACGAGAGGTCGATGAGCAGTTCTTC. This translates into CASRREVDEQFF.

As to this clone: This same CDR3 is encoded by further DNA sequences in the sample. The CDR3 sequence is CASSPGQGVYEQYF. DNA for the CDR3: TGTGCCAGCAGCCCGGGACAGGGCGTCTACGAGCAGTACTTC. The chain has TRBV5-6 and TRBJ2-7; TRBD1 matches at 9 bases. The CDR3 loop spans 14 amino acids. From germline, CDR1 is SGHDT and CDR2 YYEEEE. Trimming removed 4 bases from V and 3 bases from J; junction bases left unmatched: 5.

V is TRBV9 and J is TRBJ1-1; D is unresolved. The germline V gene encodes CDR1 SGDLS and CDR2 YYNGEE. The CDR3 runs to 13 residues. The V gene lost 5 bases and the J gene lost 3 bases, with 11 bases spanning the gap. Here the CDR3 DNA reads TGTGCCAGCAGTAGTTGGGCGGACACTGAAGCTTTCTTT. The encoded protein is CASSSWADTEAFF.